This T cell receptor beta chain was profiled in a study of OX40 agonist ivuxolimab in advanced cancers. For the study at large: Enrollees could have had prior anti-PD-1, anti-PD-L1 or anti-CTLA-4 therapy, which under 50% had received. Three individuals attained partial responses, comprising one hepatocellular carcinoma case and two cutaneous melanoma cases.

Trimming at V came to 5 bases and at J to 9 bases, leaving 11 bases not matched to a gene. The V gene's germline CDR1 is SEHNR and CDR2 FQNEAQ (reference sequence). The CDR3 consists of 16 residues. The study's findings and limits: Low normalized T-cell clonal expansion also characterized some of the nonresponders. People who partly responded at 0.1-3.0 mg/kg had some of the least clonal expansion seen.

Remarks on this clone: Its matching antigen is unknown.

Clones were sequenced by immunoSEQ multiplex PCR, and TCRdb holds only the in-frame ones, with some missing. The sample yields 50,000 to 65,000 clones, around 81% seen once. The origin of this receptor is an adult with an advanced solid tumor such as melanoma, head and neck, liver or kidney cancer. The source material was CD4+ or CD8+ T cells sorted from blood, sampled in a trial of the OX40 agonist ivuxolimab. The genes are TRBV7-9 and TRBJ2-1, with TRBD2 identical over 12 bases. DNA for the CDR3: TGTGCCAGCAGCCCGGCGGGGCTAGCGGGGGGGAGTGAGCAGTTCTTC. Amino acid sequence: CASSPAGLAGGSEQFF.